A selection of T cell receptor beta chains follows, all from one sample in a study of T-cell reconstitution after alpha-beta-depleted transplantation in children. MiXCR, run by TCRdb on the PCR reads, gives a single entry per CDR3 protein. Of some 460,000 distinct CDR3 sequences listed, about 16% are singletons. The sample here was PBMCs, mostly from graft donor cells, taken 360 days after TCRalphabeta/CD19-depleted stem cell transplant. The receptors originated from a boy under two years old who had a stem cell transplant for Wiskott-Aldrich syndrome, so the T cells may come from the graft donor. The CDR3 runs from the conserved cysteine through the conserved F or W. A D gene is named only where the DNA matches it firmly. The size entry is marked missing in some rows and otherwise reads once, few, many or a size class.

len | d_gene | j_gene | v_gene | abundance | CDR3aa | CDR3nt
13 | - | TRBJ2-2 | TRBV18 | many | CASSPRTAGELFF | TGTGCCAGCTCACCGAGAACAGCTGGGGAGCTGTTTTTT
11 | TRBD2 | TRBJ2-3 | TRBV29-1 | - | CSVSGSAPQYF | TGCAGCGTTAGCGGGAGTGCTCCGCAGTATTTT
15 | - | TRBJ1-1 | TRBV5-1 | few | CASSLGGHPDTEAFF | TGCGCCAGCAGCTTAGGGGGACATCCGGACACTGAAGCTTTCTTT
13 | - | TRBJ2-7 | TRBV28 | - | CASSSGQSYEQYF | TGTGCCAGCAGTTCTGGACAGTCCTACGAGCAGTACTTC
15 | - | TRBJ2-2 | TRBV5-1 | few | CASSLSFGSTGELFF | TGCGCCAGCAGCTTGTCGTTCGGGAGCACCGGGGAGCTGTTTTTT
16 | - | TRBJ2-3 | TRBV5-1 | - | CASSPRGIGGTDTQYF | TGCGCCAGCAGCCCCCGGGGGATTGGGGGCACAGATACGCAGTATTTT
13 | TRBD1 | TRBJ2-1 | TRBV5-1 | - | CASSFLQGLEQFF | TGCGCCAGCAGCTTCCTACAGGGGCTTGAGCAGTTCTTC
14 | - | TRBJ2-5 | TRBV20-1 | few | CSARVSENRRTQYF | TGCAGTGCTAGAGTATCGGAAAACAGGAGGACCCAGTACTTC
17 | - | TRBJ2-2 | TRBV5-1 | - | CASSSIPGLKNTGELFF | TGCGCCAGCAGCTCTATCCCGGGACTGAAGAACACCGGGGAGCTGTTTTTT
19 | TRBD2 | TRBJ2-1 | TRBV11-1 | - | CASSPRLRTSGRAYNEQFF | TGTGCCAGCAGTCCACGTTTGAGGACTAGCGGGAGGGCCTACAATGAGCAGTTCTTC
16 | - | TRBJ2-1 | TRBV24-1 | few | CATSVTRPGRYNEQFF | TGTGCCACCAGTGTAACTCGACCGGGAAGATACAATGAGCAGTTCTTC
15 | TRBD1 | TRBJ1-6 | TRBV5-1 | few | CASSLAGQDYSPLHF | TGCGCCAGCAGCTTGGCTGGACAGGACTATTCACCCCTCCACTTT
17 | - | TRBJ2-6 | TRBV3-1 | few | CASSQVKLPSGANVLTF | TGTGCCAGCAGTCAAGTTAAACTACCTTCTGGGGCCAACGTCCTGACTTTC
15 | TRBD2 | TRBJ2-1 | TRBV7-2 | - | CASSSPAPGTSLQFF | TGTGCCAGCAGCTCCCCCGCGCCCGGGACTAGCCTCCAGTTCTTC
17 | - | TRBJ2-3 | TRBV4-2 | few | CASSQVFLGLPRDTQYF | TGTGCCAGCAGCCAAGTCTTTCTGGGGCTACCAAGAGATACGCAGTATTTT
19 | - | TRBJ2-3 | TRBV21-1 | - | CASSPPTQVAGGPTDTQYF | TGTGCCAGCAGCCCACCTACCCAAGTAGCGGGGGGGCCCACAGATACGCAGTATTTT
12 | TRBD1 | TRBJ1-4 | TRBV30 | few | CAWKGGGGKLFF | TGTGCCTGGAAAGGGGGCGGTGGAAAACTGTTTTTT
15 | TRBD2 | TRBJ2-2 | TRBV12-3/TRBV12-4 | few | CASRTTPGLAGELFF | TGTGCCAGCAGGACTACCCCCGGACTAGCCGGGGAGCTGTTTTTT
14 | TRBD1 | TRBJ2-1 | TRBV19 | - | CASSTEQGGNEQFF | TGTGCCAGTAGTACTGAACAGGGGGGAAATGAGCAGTTCTTC
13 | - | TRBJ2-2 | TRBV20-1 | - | CSARPGGTGELFF | TGCAGTGCTAGACCCGGAGGGACCGGGGAGCTGTTTTTT
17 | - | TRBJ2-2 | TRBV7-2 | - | CASSYPFGKGGTGELFF | TGTGCCAGCAGCTACCCTTTCGGGAAAGGAGGCACCGGGGAGCTGTTTTTT
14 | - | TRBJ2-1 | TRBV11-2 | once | CASRKRAGYNEQFF | TGTGCCAGCAGGAAACGGGCCGGCTACAATGAGCAGTTCTTC
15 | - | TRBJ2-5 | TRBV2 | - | CASSEGGLPQETQYF | TGTGCCAGCAGTGAAGGGGGGCTCCCCCAAGAGACCCAGTACTTC
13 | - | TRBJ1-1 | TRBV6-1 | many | CASFWRGGTEAFF | TGTGCCAGCTTTTGGAGGGGTGGCACTGAAGCTTTCTTT
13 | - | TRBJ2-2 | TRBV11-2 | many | CASSFLSTGELFF | TGTGCCAGCAGCTTTTTGAGCACCGGGGAGCTGTTTTTT
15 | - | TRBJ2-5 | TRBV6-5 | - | CASSYSRTWQETQYF | TGTGCCAGCAGTTACTCCAGGACATGGCAAGAGACCCAGTACTTC
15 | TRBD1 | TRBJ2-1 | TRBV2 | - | CASSPGTGTFNEQFF | TGTGCCAGCAGTCCCGGGACAGGGACATTCAATGAGCAGTTCTTC
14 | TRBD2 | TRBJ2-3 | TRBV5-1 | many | CASSPGLAQDTQYF | TGCGCCAGCAGCCCGGGACTAGCCCAGGATACGCAGTATTTT
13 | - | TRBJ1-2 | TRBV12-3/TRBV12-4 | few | CASTYRVIGGYTF | TGTGCCAGCACTTACAGGGTCATAGGTGGCTACACCTTC
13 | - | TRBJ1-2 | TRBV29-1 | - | CSVWTAPNYGYTF | TGCAGCGTTTGGACAGCTCCTAACTATGGCTACACCTTC
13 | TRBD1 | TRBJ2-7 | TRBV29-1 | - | CSVRDRSSYEQYF | TGCAGCGTTCGGGACAGGAGCTCCTACGAGCAGTACTTC
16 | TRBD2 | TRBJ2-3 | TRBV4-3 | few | CASSQVSGRAGDTQYF | TGCGCCAGCAGCCAAGTTAGCGGGAGGGCCGGCGATACGCAGTATTTT
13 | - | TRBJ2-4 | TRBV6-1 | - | CASSAGAKYIQYF | TGTGCCAGCTCTGCAGGGGCGAAGTACATTCAGTACTTC
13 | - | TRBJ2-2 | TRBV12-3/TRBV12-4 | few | CASQRVVAGELFF | TGTGCCAGCCAAAGAGTGGTGGCCGGGGAGCTGTTTTTT
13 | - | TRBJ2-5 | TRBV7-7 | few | CASSETGLETQYF | TGTGCCAGCAGCGAAACAGGCTTGGAGACCCAGTACTTC
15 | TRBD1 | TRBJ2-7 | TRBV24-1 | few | CATSDPRTGSGEQYF | TGTGCCACCAGTGATCCCCGGACAGGATCGGGCGAGCAGTACTTC
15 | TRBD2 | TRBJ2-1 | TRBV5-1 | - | CASSGPGLAANEQFF | TGCGCCAGCAGCGGCCCGGGACTAGCGGCCAATGAGCAGTTCTTC
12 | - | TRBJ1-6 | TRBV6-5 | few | CASSFHDRPLHF | TGTGCCAGCAGCTTTCACGACAGGCCCCTCCACTTT
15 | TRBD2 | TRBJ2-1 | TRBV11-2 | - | CASSIGLAGASEQFF | TGTGCCAGCAGCATTGGACTAGCGGGAGCGAGTGAGCAGTTCTTC
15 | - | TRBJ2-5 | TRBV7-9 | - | CASSLPWAQPETQNF | TGTGCCAGCAGCTTACCGTGGGCCCAACCGGAGACCCAGAACTTC